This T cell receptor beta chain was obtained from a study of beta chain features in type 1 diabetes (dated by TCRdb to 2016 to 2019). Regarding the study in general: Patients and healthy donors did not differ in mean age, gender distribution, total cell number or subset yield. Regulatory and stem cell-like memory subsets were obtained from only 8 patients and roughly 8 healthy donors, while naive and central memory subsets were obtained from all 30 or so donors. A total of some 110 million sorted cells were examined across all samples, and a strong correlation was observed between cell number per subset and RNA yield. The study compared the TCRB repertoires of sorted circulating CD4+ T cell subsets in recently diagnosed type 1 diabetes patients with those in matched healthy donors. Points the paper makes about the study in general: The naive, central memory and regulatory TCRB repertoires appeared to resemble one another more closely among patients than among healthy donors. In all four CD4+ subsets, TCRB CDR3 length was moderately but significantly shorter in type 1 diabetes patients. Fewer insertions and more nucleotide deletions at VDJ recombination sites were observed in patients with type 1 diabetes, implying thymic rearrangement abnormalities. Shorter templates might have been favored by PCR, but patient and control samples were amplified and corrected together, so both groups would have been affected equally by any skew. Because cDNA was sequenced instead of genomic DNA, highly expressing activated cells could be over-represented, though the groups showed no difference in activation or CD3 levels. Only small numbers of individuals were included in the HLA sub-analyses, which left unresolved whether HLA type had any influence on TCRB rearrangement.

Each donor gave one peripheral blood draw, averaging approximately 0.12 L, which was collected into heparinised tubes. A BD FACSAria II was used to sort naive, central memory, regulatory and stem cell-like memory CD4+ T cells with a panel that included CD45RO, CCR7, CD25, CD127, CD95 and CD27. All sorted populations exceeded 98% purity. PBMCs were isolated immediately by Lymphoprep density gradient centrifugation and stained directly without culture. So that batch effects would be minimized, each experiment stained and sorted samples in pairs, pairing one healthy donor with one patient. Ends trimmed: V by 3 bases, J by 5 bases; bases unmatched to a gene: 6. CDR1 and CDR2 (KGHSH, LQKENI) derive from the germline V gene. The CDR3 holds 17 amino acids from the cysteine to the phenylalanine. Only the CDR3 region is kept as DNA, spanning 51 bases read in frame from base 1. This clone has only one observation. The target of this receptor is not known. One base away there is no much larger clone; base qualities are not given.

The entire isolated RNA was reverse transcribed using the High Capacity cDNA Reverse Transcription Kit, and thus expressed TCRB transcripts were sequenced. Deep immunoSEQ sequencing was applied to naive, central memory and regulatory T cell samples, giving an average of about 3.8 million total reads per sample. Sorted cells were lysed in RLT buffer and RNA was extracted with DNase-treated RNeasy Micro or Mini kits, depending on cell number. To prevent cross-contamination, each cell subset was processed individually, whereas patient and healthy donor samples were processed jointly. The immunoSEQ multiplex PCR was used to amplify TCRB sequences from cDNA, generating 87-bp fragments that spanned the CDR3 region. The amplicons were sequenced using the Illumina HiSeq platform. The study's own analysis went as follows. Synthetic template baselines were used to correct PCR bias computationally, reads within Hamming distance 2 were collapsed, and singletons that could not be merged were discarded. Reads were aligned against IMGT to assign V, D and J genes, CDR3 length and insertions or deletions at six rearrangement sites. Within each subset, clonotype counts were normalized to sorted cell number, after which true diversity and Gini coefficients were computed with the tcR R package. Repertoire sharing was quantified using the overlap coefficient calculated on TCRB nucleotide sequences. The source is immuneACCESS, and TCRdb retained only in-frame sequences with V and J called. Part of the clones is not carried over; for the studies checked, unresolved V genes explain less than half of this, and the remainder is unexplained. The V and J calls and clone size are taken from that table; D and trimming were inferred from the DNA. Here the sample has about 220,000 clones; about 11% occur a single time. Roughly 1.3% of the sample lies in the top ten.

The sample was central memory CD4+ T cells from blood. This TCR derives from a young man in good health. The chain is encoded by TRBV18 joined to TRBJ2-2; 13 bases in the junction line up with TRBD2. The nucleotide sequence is TGTGCCAGCTCACCGGGACTAGCGGGAAAAGCGACCGGGGAGCTGTTTTTT. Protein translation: CASSPGLAGKATGELFF.